One T cell receptor beta chain is described in this entry. Per germline, CDR1 LGHDT and CDR2 YNNKEL (reference sequence). J lost 5 bases, V lost 3 bases, and 10 bases had no gene match. CDR3 size: 17 residues. The data are from a study of blood T cell repertoires in COVID-19. Data came from immunoSEQ multiplex PCR; TCRdb stores just in-frame clones and leaves some out. The repertoire has a few hundred thousand clones, about 80% of them found once; the top ten carry around 4.1%. The V call is TRBV3-1 (or the pseudogene TRBV3-2), the J call TRBJ2-3, with 11 bases lining up with TRBD2. The sample comprised PBMCs or T cells enriched from blood (not recorded which). The sequence derives from a man aged 30-40 years with acute COVID-19. The CDR3 protein is CASSHAGLAEPLDTQYF. Written as DNA, the CDR3 is TGTGCCAGCAGCCACGCGGGACTAGCGGAGCCGTTAGATACGCAGTATTTT.